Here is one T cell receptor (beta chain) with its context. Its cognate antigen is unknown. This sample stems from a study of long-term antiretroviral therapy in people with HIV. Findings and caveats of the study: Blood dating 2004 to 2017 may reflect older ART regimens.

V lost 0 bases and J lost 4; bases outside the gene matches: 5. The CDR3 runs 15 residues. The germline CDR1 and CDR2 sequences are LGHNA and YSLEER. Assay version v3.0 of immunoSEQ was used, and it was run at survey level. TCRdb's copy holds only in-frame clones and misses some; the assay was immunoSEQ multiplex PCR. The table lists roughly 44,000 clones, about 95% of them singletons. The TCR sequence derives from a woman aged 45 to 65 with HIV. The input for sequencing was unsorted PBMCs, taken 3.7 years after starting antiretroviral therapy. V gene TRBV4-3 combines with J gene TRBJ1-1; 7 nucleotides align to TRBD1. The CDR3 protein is CASSQDRTGPTEAFF. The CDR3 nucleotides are TGCGCCAGCAGCCAAGATAGGACAGGACCCACTGAAGCTTTCTTT.